This record looks at one T cell receptor (beta chain) sequence and its context. Its specificity is unknown. The method was immunoSEQ multiplex PCR; TCRdb's version includes in-frame clones alone and lacks a portion of them. In the table there are 2,000 to 2,500 clones, 82% of which are singletons. The sample comes from a study of T cells and copy number aberrations in small-cell lung cancer. Points from the study as a whole: Compared with adjacent lung tissue, tumors had lower T-cell richness and clonality and non-significantly lower density.

V lost 5 bases and J lost 6; bases outside the gene matches: 9. Looked up from germline, CDR1 is SGHAT and CDR2 is FQNNGV. The CDR3 has 14 amino acids. The clonotype was recovered from a woman aged 45-65 years with small cell lung cancer. J is TRBJ2-7 and V is TRBV11-2; 8 bases match TRBD1. Input material: normal tissue next to the tumor. The CDR3 coding sequence is TGTGCCAGCAGCAACCGCCGGACAGGGCTCGAGCAGTACTTC. Protein product: CASSNRRTGLEQYF.